The present T cell receptor (beta chain) was sequenced within a study of blood T cell repertoires in COVID-19 (dated by TCRdb to 2020 to 2021). Background for the entire study: Collaborator samples came from the United States, Italy and Spain and covered acute and convalescent phases of COVID-19. The sample metadata nearly always contained a de-identified subject ID, COVID-19 status, age in years and sex. Where HLA class I and class II types were available, the types were taken from metadata supplied by the sample provider, not from assay-based typing. A freely available public database, intended as a resource for researchers studying the immune response to SARS-CoV-2, is where the repertoires were released. Samples came from the ongoing ImmuneRACE study (first 160 participants) plus 1,254 subjects from 6 global collaborators. The material from the prospective study consisted of cDNA or gDNA derived from T cells, B-cell-depleted T cells, or PBMCs. The dataset comprised deeply sampled blood TCRbeta repertoires from subjects exposed to, actively infected with, or recovered from COVID-19.

TCRbeta CDR3 regions were amplified from genomic DNA using the immunoSEQ Assay, a bias-controlled multiplex PCR. Processing in the source paper ran as follows. Within the assay, amplification of reference gene primers was used to estimate how many nucleated cells each sample contained. To quantify the absolute abundance of each unique TCRbeta CDR3 rearrangement, sequence reads were collapsed and filtered. For each sample, productive Simpson clonality was calculated as the square root of Simpson's diversity index across productive rearrangements. In its TCRdb copy, this immuneACCESS table keeps in-frame sequences only and misses some clones. Where compared with another copy, unresolved V genes explain less than half of these, and the others have no known cause. The D gene and trimming were derived from the DNA, and the V and J assignments and clone size from that table. The sample table lists some 67,000 clones, 75% to 95% of them with a count of one. The ten largest clones add up to approximately 5% of the sample.

Collaborating institutions collected whole blood in K2EDTA tubes following their own protocols. For TCRbeta analysis, collaborators shipped samples as frozen whole blood, isolated PBMCs, or DNA extracted from either of those sample types. V ends up 1 base short and J 6 bases short, with an unmatched junction base count of 9. The CDR3 numbers 15 residues from cysteine through phenylalanine. CDR3 DNA only is kept here, 45 bases in frame from base 1. From a lookup of the germline V gene, CDR1 and CDR2 are KGHSH and LQKENI. What the study reported, not specific to this receptor: How much clinical and demographic metadata was included differed by source and by participant, and the metadata was provided uncurated.

In the case of this clone: What antigen it recognizes has not been identified. No base qualities exist here, and no much larger clone lies one base off it.

The receptor's source is a woman under 30 with acute or convalescent COVID-19. Material for sequencing was peripheral blood. The chain joins TRBV18 to TRBJ2-7, with 7 bases matching TRBD2. CDR3 protein: CASSPQQSGEGEQYF. The bases read TGTGCCAGCTCACCACAGCAATCGGGGGAGGGCGAGCAGTACTTC.